The 9 T cell receptor beta chains reported below all come from one sample, sequenced in a study of blood T cell repertoires in COVID-19 (dated by TCRdb to about 2020). The method behind the library was the immunoSEQ multiplex PCR assay. TCRdb limited this immuneACCESS table to in-frame rearrangements with V and J called. A share of clones is missing; checked studies link under half to unresolved V genes, and the rest is unexplained. Here the sample has 100,000 to 150,000 clones; approximately 88% occur a single time. Approximately 2% of the sample is held by the ten biggest clonotypes. Source material: peripheral blood. Every receptor here comes from a man aged 70 or older with active COVID-19.

The gene calls are TRBV5-4 and TRBJ1-2; TRBD1 agrees at 7 bases. This CDR3 region has 12 residues. Germline V gene sequence: CDR1 SGHNT, CDR2 YYREEE (reference sequence). Trimming at V came to 4 bases and at J to 6 bases, leaving 3 bases not matched to a gene. For the CDR3, the DNA is TGTGCCAGCAGCCAGACAGGGAATGGCTACACCTTC. This sequence encodes CASSQTGNGYTF.

The chain employs TRBV7-2 and TRBJ2-3, with 16 bases lining up with TRBD2. Trimming removed 3 bases from V and 2 bases from J; junction bases left unmatched: 8. The CDR3 has 19 residues. Looked up from germline, CDR1 is SGHTA and CDR2 is FQGNSA. CDR3 sequence: CASSLGLAGGRSFTDTQYF. The CDR3 DNA reads as TGTGCCAGCAGCTTGGGACTAGCGGGAGGGCGAAGTTTCACAGATACGCAGTATTTT. The variable domain in full, with the rest retrieved from reference TRBV7-2 and TRBJ2-3, is GAGVSQSPSNKVTEKGKDVELRCDPISGHTALYWYRQSLGQGLEFLIYFQGNSAPDKSGLPSDRFSAERTGGSVSTLTIQRTQQEDSAVYLCASSLGLAGGRSFTDTQYFGPGTRLTVL.

The gene calls are TRBV6-6 and TRBJ2-3; the match to TRBD2 covers 10 bases. CDR3 size: 15 residues. The V gene's germline CDR1 is MNHNY and CDR2 SVGAGI (reference sequence). The V segment lost 1 base and the J segment 5 bases; nucleotides outside the gene matches: 3. The CDR3 region is CASSYLAGGQDTQYF. Written as DNA, the CDR3 is TGTGCCAGCAGTTACTTAGCGGGGGGCCAAGATACGCAGTATTTT.

J is TRBJ1-5 and V is TRBV15, with 8 bases identical to TRBD1. CDR3 size: 19 residues. The ends lost 3 bases at V and 0 bases at J; junction bases unmatched: 13. Germline V gene data show CDR1 as LNHNV and CDR2 as YYDKDF (reference sequence). The CDR3: CATSRDRTGPLYSNQPQHF. CDR3 nucleotides: TGTGCCACCAGCAGGGACCGGACAGGGCCCCTCTATAGCAATCAGCCCCAGCATTTT. Full variable domain (remainder filled in from reference TRBV15 and TRBJ1-5): DAMVIQNPRYQVTQFGKPVTLSCSQTLNHNVMYWYQQKSSQAPKLLFHYYDKDFNNEADTPDNFQSRRPNTSFCFLDIRSPGLGDTAMYLCATSRDRTGPLYSNQPQHFGDGTRLSIL.

The chain joins TRBV19 to TRBJ2-7, with D possibly being TRBD1 (6 bases). Germline lookup yields CDR1 LNHDA and CDR2 SQIVND (reference sequence). V lost 5 bases and J lost 7, with 24 bases in between. This CDR3 is 16 amino acids long. The CDR3 sequence: CASSPRRGGASWEQYF. The DNA for the CDR3 is TGTGCCAGTAGTCCTCGCCGTGGGGGCGCTTCGTGGGAGCAGTACTTC.

The gene calls are TRBV27 and TRBJ1-1; no definite D call. This CDR3 is 14 amino acids long. V was shortened by 6 bases and J by 4 bases, with 15 bases between the two germline ends. CDR1 and CDR2 (germline): MNHEY, SMNVEV (reference sequence). CDR3 DNA: TGTGCCAGCAGCCGCCTCCCTCGGGGCACTGAAGCTTTCTTT. Its translation: CASSRLPRGTEAFF.

V gene TRBV9 combines with J gene TRBJ1-4, with D uncertain. The CDR3 has 15 residues. CDR1 and CDR2 from the germline V gene are SGDLS and YYNGEE. Trimming shortened V by 4 bases and J by 8 bases, and 18 bases separated the two germline ends. The CDR3 sequence is CASSLRDTEGEKLFF. In DNA, the CDR3 is TGTGCCAGCAGCCTACGGGATACCGAAGGGGAAAAACTGTTTTTT. Looking up the rest from reference TRBV9 and TRBJ1-4 gives the full variable domain: DSGVTQTPKHLITATGQRVTLRCSPRSGDLSVYWYQQSLDQGLQFLIQYYNGEERAKGNILERFSAQQFPDLHSELNLSSLELGDSALYFCASSLRDTEGEKLFFGSGTQLSVL.

V is TRBV18 and J is TRBJ1-5, with 8 bases identical to TRBD1. Germline V lookup: CDR1 KGHSH, CDR2 LQKENI. The CDR3 contains 14 residues. Unmatched junction bases numbered 6, after V lost 6 bases and J lost 5 bases. This CDR3 reads CASSPGGADQPQHF. DNA of the CDR3: TGTGCCAGCTCCCCAGGGGGCGCAGATCAGCCCCAGCATTTT.

The genes are TRBV19 and TRBJ2-7, with TRBD2 matching 9 bases. CDR3 length equals 15 residues. Germline V gene sequence: CDR1 LNHDA, CDR2 SQIVND (reference sequence). V shed 7 bases, J shed 5 bases, and the junction held 12 bases outside the gene matches. CDR3 region: CASKDLAGGPHEQYF. Written as DNA, the CDR3 is TGTGCCAGTAAAGATCTGGCGGGAGGGCCCCACGAGCAGTACTTC.